These T cell receptor beta chains were read from a single sample in a study of Ad26.COV2.S vaccination and SARS-CoV-2 variants. Here immunoSEQ multiplex PCR was the method, and the copy in TCRdb shows in-frame clones only, minus some. The table includes roughly 460,000 clones, around 89% detected once. The material was peripheral blood, obtained in a trial of Ad26.COV2.S vaccine versus placebo. The receptors stem from a person between 18 and 60 years old who received the Ad26.COV2.S COVID-19 vaccine or a placebo. Both conserved end residues are part of each CDR3. D genes are given only for firm matches. Not all rows give a size; the values are once, few, many and, for expanded clones, a class.

J gene | CDR3 length | clone size | V gene | D gene | CDR3 protein | CDR3 DNA
TRBJ1-3 | 16 | once | TRBV5-1 | TRBD1 | CASSGQGFYSGNTIYF | TGCGCCAGCAGCGGACAGGGATTCTACTCTGGAAACACCATATATTTT
TRBJ2-1 | 15 | . | TRBV14 | TRBD2 | CASSFLGTSYNEQFF | TGTGCCAGCAGCTTCCTTGGGACTAGCTACAATGAGCAGTTCTTC
TRBJ2-3 | 14 | . | TRBV7-9 | TRBD1 | CASVNAAGGGTQYF | TGTGCCAGCGTGAACGCCGCAGGGGGCGGTACGCAGTATTTT
TRBJ1-1 | 13 | . | TRBV7-9 | . | CASSTGSNTEAFF | TGTGCCAGCAGCACTGGATCTAACACTGAAGCTTTCTTT
TRBJ1-1 | 14 | . | TRBV13 | . | CASSINVWTTEAFF | TGTGCCAGCAGCATAAACGTTTGGACCACTGAAGCTTTCTTT
TRBJ2-7 | 15 | . | TRBV3-1/TRBV3-2 | TRBD2 | CASSPVLAGDYEQYF | TGTGCCAGCAGCCCCGTATTAGCGGGAGACTACGAGCAGTACTTC
TRBJ1-1 | 14 | . | TRBV6-5 | . | CASSPGPLNTEAFF | TGTGCCAGCAGTCCGGGACCGTTGAACACTGAAGCTTTCTTT
TRBJ1-1 | 13 | . | TRBV19 | . | CASSMMANTEAFF | TGTGCCAGTAGTATGATGGCGAACACTGAAGCTTTCTTT
TRBJ2-3 | 14 | . | TRBV6-6 | TRBD2 | CASVGGGSTDTQYF | TGTGCCAGTGTGGGGGGGGGAAGCACAGATACGCAGTATTTT
TRBJ1-2 | 13 | once | TRBV2 | . | CASSDATNYGYTF | TGTGCCAGCAGTGACGCAACAAACTATGGCTACACCTTC
TRBJ2-7 | 14 | . | TRBV14 | TRBD1 | CASSPGQGSYEQYF | TGTGCCAGCAGCCCGGGACAGGGCTCCTACGAGCAGTACTTC
TRBJ1-1 | 11 | . | TRBV3-1/TRBV3-2 | . | CASSRRSEAFF | TGTGCCAGCAGTCGCAGGAGTGAAGCTTTCTTT
TRBJ2-1 | 17 | . | TRBV28 | . | CASSLRSFRRRNNEQFF | TGTGCCAGCAGTTTAAGGTCTTTTAGGAGAAGAAACAATGAGCAGTTCTTC
TRBJ1-1 | 13 | few | TRBV4-3 | . | CASSQRLDSEAFF | TGCGCCAGCAGCCAACGTCTGGACAGTGAAGCTTTCTTT
TRBJ1-4 | 13 | . | TRBV24-1 | . | CATKRGANEKLFF | TGTGCCACCAAAAGGGGGGCTAATGAAAAACTGTTTTTT
TRBJ2-1 | 13 | . | TRBV5-4 | . | CASSSIQVYEQFF | TGTGCCAGCAGCTCCATCCAGGTGTACGAGCAGTTCTTC
TRBJ1-2 | 14 | . | TRBV1 | . | CTSSQAILSCGYTF | TGCACCAGCAGCCAAGCCATATTGTCCTGTGGCTACACCTTC
TRBJ2-1 | 15 | . | TRBV7-8 | TRBD1 | CASSYIKGQVNEQFF | TGTGCCAGCAGCTACATAAAGGGACAGGTAAATGAGCAGTTCTTC
TRBJ1-5 | 16 | . | TRBV28 | TRBD1 | CASSLAGTGSDQPQHF | TGTGCCAGCAGTTTAGCCGGGACAGGGTCGGATCAGCCCCAGCATTTT
TRBJ2-5 | 14 | . | TRBV5-4 | . | CASSSQGTEKTQYF | TGTGCCAGCAGCTCCCAAGGGACGGAGAAGACCCAGTACTTC
TRBJ1-3 | 15 | few | TRBV28 | . | CASSFPGDYGNTIYF | TGTGCCAGCAGTTTCCCAGGGGATTACGGAAACACCATATATTTT
TRBJ2-7 | 16 | . | TRBV3-1/TRBV3-2 | . | CASSQDGPRQGYEQYF | TGTGCCAGCAGCCAAGACGGGCCTAGGCAGGGCTACGAGCAGTACTTC
TRBJ1-1 | 13 | . | TRBV6-6 | . | CASSYGGDTEAFF | TGTGCCAGCAGTTACGGGGGGGACACTGAAGCTTTCTTT
TRBJ2-1 | 15 | once | TRBV9 | . | CASSGGGGPYNEQFF | TGTGCCAGCTCCGGCGGTGGGGGTCCCTACAATGAGCAGTTCTTC
TRBJ2-3 | 16 | once | TRBV6-1 | . | CASSASPDRGRDTQYF | TGTGCCAGCAGTGCCAGTCCCGATAGGGGACGAGATACGCAGTATTTT
TRBJ1-3 | 17 | . | TRBV3-1/TRBV3-2 | TRBD1 | CASSQAGGQLVENTIYF | TGTGCCAGCAGCCAGGCAGGGGGACAGCTGGTGGAAAACACCATATATTTT
TRBJ2-5 | 15 | . | TRBV3-1/TRBV3-2 | . | CASSQGASMKETQYF | TGTGCCAGCAGCCAAGGGGCTAGTATGAAGGAGACCCAGTACTTC
TRBJ1-6 | 15 | . | TRBV6-5 | . | CASTDGPSENSPLHF | TGTGCCAGCACCGACGGGCCGTCAGAGAATTCACCCCTCCACTTT
TRBJ1-1 | 13 | . | TRBV5-3 | . | CARTEPDGTEAFF | TGTGCCAGGACTGAACCCGACGGAACTGAAGCTTTCTTT
TRBJ1-4 | 16 | . | TRBV7-6 | TRBD1 | CASSLSRQGPNEKLFF | TGTGCCAGCAGCTTAAGCAGACAGGGTCCTAATGAAAAACTGTTTTTT
TRBJ2-7 | 13 | . | TRBV6-5 | . | CASRPGQRYEQYF | TGTGCCAGCAGACCCGGACAACGCTACGAGCAGTACTTC
TRBJ1-3 | 18 | . | TRBV7-9 | TRBD1 | CASSSLGTGPLSGNTIYF | TGTGCCAGCAGCTCCCTAGGGACAGGTCCCCTCTCTGGAAACACCATATATTTT
TRBJ2-7 | 12 | . | TRBV5-1 | . | CASSLNGYEQYF | TGCGCCAGCAGCTTGAACGGTTACGAGCAGTACTTC
TRBJ2-5 | 17 | . | TRBV14 | TRBD2 | CASSPRTGLAGGETQYF | TGTGCCAGCAGCCCAAGGACCGGACTAGCGGGGGGAGAGACCCAGTACTTC
TRBJ1-5 | 11 | . | TRBV28 | . | CASRGSQPQHF | TGTGCCAGCAGGGGTAGCCAGCCCCAGCATTTT